One sample yielded the 18 T cell receptor beta chains listed below, sequenced in a study of regulatory T cells in long-lasting Graves disease. Time point meaning: newly diagnosed GD, antithyroid drugs for less than 3 months. Scientists built the TCR library using RNA that was extracted from PBMCs. In building TCR beta libraries, iRepertoire HTBI primers were used together with Arm-PCR of CDR3 regions. TCRdb re-analysed the multiplex PCR reads in MiXCR, keeping a single row per CDR3 protein. The sample holds about 450,000 distinct CDR3 sequences, around 13% seen once. This sample also belongs to another study, concerning T cells in Graves' hyperthyroidism and ophthalmopathy.

The source material was peripheral blood mononuclear cells (PBMCs), sampled at new diagnosis, from a patient treated with antithyroid drugs. The receptors were sampled from a woman aged 50 to 60 with Graves disease.

The V gene is TRBV7-9, the J gene TRBJ2-7; D could derive from TRBD1 or TRBD2 (5 bases each). The CDR3 runs 16 residues. Germline CDR1 is SEHNR and CDR2 is FQNEAQ (reference sequence). Trimming took off 4 bases at V and 9 bases at J, with 25 bases between the two ends. The CDR3 region has the DNA TGTGCCAGCAGCTCCCTCGCTTCAGGGCAAACCGAGGGGCAGTACTTC. It encodes CASSSLASGQTEGQYF.

This clonotype appeared many times. The V and J genes are TRBV29-1 and TRBJ2-1; 8 nucleotides align to TRBD2. This CDR3 region has 14 residues. Per the germline V gene, CDR1 is SQVTM and CDR2 is ANQGSEA. V dropped 6 bases and J dropped 9; count of bases not matched to a gene: 13. In DNA form, the CDR3 reads TGCAGCGTCCCCCGTGGGAGCGGGAGTGGTGAGCAGTTCTTC. This sequence encodes CSVPRGSGSGEQFF.

This clonotype was detected only a few times. CDR3 nucleotide sequence: TGTGCCAGTAGTAATGGGAACACCGGGGAGCTGTTTTTT. Residues: CASSNGNTGELFF. The chain is built from TRBV19 and TRBJ2-2; no definite D call. Trimming took off 4 bases at V and 1 base at J, with 4 bases between the two ends. CDR1 LNHDA and CDR2 SQIVND come from the germline V gene (reference sequence). There are 13 residues in the CDR3.

This clonotype showed up many times. J is TRBJ2-5 and V is TRBV6-6; TRBD1 matches 8 bases. Germline assignment: CDR1 MNHNY and CDR2 SVGAGI (reference sequence). V gave up 0 bases and J gave up 4 bases; unmatched junction bases: 10. The CDR3 spans 17 residues. In nucleotides, the CDR3 is TGTGCCAGCAGTTACTCGTCCGGACAGGGTTTGGGAGAGACCCAGTACTTC. This encodes CASSYSSGQGLGETQYF.

This clonotype came up many times. The chain carries TRBV2 and TRBJ1-6; D is unclear. This CDR3 comprises 14 residues. Trimming stripped 8 bases from V and 1 base from J, with 9 bases between. CDR1 is SNHLY, CDR2 FYNNEI, per germline. CDR3 loop: CASDFGSYNSPLHF. In nucleotides, the CDR3 is TGTGCCAGCGACTTCGGATCCTATAATTCACCCCTCCACTTT.

This clonotype was found many times. The V and J genes are TRBV11-2 and TRBJ1-2; possible D gene TRBD1, 6 bases. From germline, CDR1 is SGHAT and CDR2 FQNNGV. CDR3 length: 15 amino acids. V was pared by 1 base and J by 5 bases, with 14 bases between. The CDR3 DNA reads TGTGCCAGCAGCTTAGGTCGGGACACAGATTATGGCTACACCTTC. Amino acid sequence: CASSLGRDTDYGYTF.

This clonotype was seen a few times. V is TRBV5-1 and J is TRBJ2-1; D is possibly TRBD2 (6 bases). The CDR3 loop spans 13 amino acids. Deletions cut 0 bases from V and 9 bases from J, with 10 bases between. Germline CDR1 and CDR2: SGHRS and YFSETQ. CDR3 sequence reads: CASSLAGVLEQFF. The CDR3 DNA reads as TGCGCCAGCAGCTTGGCGGGAGTACTTGAGCAGTTCTTC.

Only one count was recorded for this clonotype. This chain joins TRBV7-3 and TRBJ2-5, with TRBD2 matching over 15 bases. V was clipped by 4 bases and J by 4 bases; unmatched bases: 16. The CDR3 consists of 20 residues. From germline, CDR1 is SGHTA and CDR2 FQGTGA. The CDR3 loop is CASSSSGLAGGPGLLETQYF. The CDR3, as DNA: TGTGCCAGCAGCTCCTCTGGACTAGCGGGAGGGCCTGGTCTTTTAGAGACCCAGTACTTC.

This clonotype was observed a few times. DNA of the CDR3: TGTGCCAGCAGCTCCTGGGGCAACGAGCAGTACTTC. This gives the protein CASSSWGNEQYF. The chain has TRBV7-9 and TRBJ2-7; perhaps TRBD1 as D (5 bases). The CDR3 extends over 12 amino acids. V lost 4 bases and J 5 bases, leaving 9 bases between the germline ends. Germline V gene lookup returns CDR1 SEHNR and CDR2 FQNEAQ (reference sequence).

This clonotype was detected ten times or more. Written as DNA, the CDR3 is TGTGCCACCAGCCAGGACAGTTGGGGCACCGGGGAGCTGTTTTTT. Protein: CATSQDSWGTGELFF. The chain links TRBV24-1 to TRBJ2-2; perhaps TRBD1 as D (6 bases). Germline loops: CDR1 KGHDR, CDR2 SFDVKD. The V gene lost 7 bases and the J gene lost 4 bases, with 15 bases spanning the gap. The CDR3 covers 15 residues.

This clonotype was picked up many times. V usage is TRBV28 and J usage is TRBJ1-4, with TRBD1 matching 8 bases. CDR1 and CDR2 (germline): MDHEN, SYDVKM. The length of the CDR3 is 15 residues. Trimming removed 6 bases from V and 4 bases from J; junction bases left unmatched: 7. The DNA of the CDR3 is TGTGCCAGCAGCCCACCGGGACAGGTTAATGAAAAACTGTTTTTT. It translates to CASSPPGQVNEKLFF.

This clonotype occurred many times. This chain links TRBV20-1 with TRBJ2-5; D gene ambiguous. This CDR3 region has 14 residues. Germline CDR1 DFQATT, CDR2 SNEGSKA (reference sequence). Trimming removed 6 bases from V and 4 bases from J, with 18 bases in between. Here the CDR3 DNA reads TGCAGTGCCCCGACCTCAGGTTTTGCAGAGACCCAGTACTTC. It is translated as CSAPTSGFAETQYF.

This clonotype appeared a few times. The V gene is TRBV27, the J gene TRBJ2-1; 8 bases are shared with TRBD2. CDR1 MNHEY and CDR2 SMNVEV come from the germline V gene (reference sequence). This CDR3 spans 15 amino acids. The J segment lost 8 bases and the V segment lost 4 bases, leaving 10 bases of the junction unmatched. For the CDR3, the DNA is TGTGCCAGCAGTTCCCCGGGGGCGGGAGGCGATGAGCAGTTCTTC. Encoded protein: CASSSPGAGGDEQFF.

This clonotype has a count of ten or more. The J gene is TRBJ2-2, the V gene TRBV7-3; 9 bases are shared with TRBD1. The V gene's germline CDR1 is SGHTA and CDR2 FQGTGA. The junction had 1 base not matched to a gene; V was cut back by 4 bases and J by 4 bases. The CDR3 sequence is 14 residues long. The CDR3 here is CASSSGQGTGELFF. The DNA of the CDR3 is TGTGCCAGCAGCTCGGGACAGGGCACCGGGGAGCTGTTTTTT.

The chain employs TRBV5-1 and TRBJ2-7; 7 nucleotides match TRBD1. Losses at the gene ends were 4 bases for V and 7 bases for J; bases not matched to a gene: 14. The CDR3 spans 15 residues. Germline CDR1 SGHRS, CDR2 YFSETQ. CDR3 sequence reads: CASSLAHDRAGEQYF. The CDR3 DNA follows: TGCGCCAGCAGCCTGGCACACGACAGGGCAGGGGAGCAGTACTTC.

This clonotype came up many times. This chain joins TRBV7-9 and TRBJ2-1; weak D call: TRBD1 (8 bases). The CDR3 runs 16 residues. Germline V gene sequence: CDR1 SEHNR, CDR2 FQNEAQ (reference sequence). V lost 5 bases and J 3 bases, leaving 17 bases between the germline ends. CDR3 coding DNA: TGTGCCAGCAGCACGACAGGGGAGGGTTACTACAATGAGCAGTTCTTC. Translating gives CASSTTGEGYYNEQFF.

The chain is built from TRBV28 and TRBJ1-2; maybe TRBD1 (6 bases). Trimming took off 4 bases at V and 5 bases at J, with 20 bases between the two ends. The CDR3 is 16 residues long. CDR1 and CDR2 from the germline V gene are MDHEN and SYDVKM. CDR3 DNA: TGTGCCAGCAGTTACTACCCCGGACAGAAAGATTATGGCTACACCTTC. Translation gives CASSYYPGQKDYGYTF.

The chain employs TRBV19 and TRBJ2-1, with 12 positions matching TRBD2. In germline, CDR1 is LNHDA, CDR2 SQIVND (reference sequence). With 3 bases clipped from V and 10 bases from J, the junction kept 13 bases outside the gene matches. The CDR3 loop spans 17 amino acids. CDR3 in amino acids: CASSIGGGLAGPLEQFF. CDR3 sequence (DNA): TGTGCCAGTAGTATCGGAGGAGGACTAGCGGGACCTTTGGAGCAGTTCTTC.